The rows below give T cell receptor beta chains drawn from one sample of a study of blood T cell repertoires in COVID-19. Repertoires were generated with immunoSEQ multiplex PCR, while TCRdb's copy carries only in-frame clones and drops some. The table includes approximately 34,000 clones, roughly 90% detected once. The sequencing input was peripheral blood. Every receptor here comes from a man between 60 and 75 years old with acute or convalescent COVID-19. CDR3s include the opening cysteine and the closing phenylalanine or tryptophan. Fields, in order: J gene, V gene, clone size, D gene, CDR3 DNA, CDR3 protein. A D gene is named only where the DNA matches it firmly. Clone size is shown for a subset of rows, as once, few, many or a class of expanded clone.

TRBJ2-7 TRBV28 . . TGTGCCAGCAGTTTTGCGGGCGCAGATATCGAGCAGTACTTC CASSFAGADIEQYF
TRBJ1-5 TRBV7-2 once . TGTGCCAGCAGCTTCCAACCGACGGGTAGCAATCAGCCCCAGCATTTT CASSFQPTGSNQPQHF
TRBJ2-7 TRBV27 . . TGTGCCAGCAGTCCTCGGACATCGCGGAGCTCCTACGAGCAGTACTTC CASSPRTSRSSYEQYF
TRBJ2-2 TRBV5-4 . TRBD2 TGTGCCAGCAGCTTGTACCCGACTAGCGGGAGACTGTACACCGGGGAGCTGTTTTTT CASSLYPTSGRLYTGELFF
TRBJ1-5 TRBV15 once . TGTGCCACCAGCAGAGATAGTGCAGGGTTTAATCAGCCCCAGCATTTT CATSRDSAGFNQPQHF
TRBJ2-7 TRBV30 . TRBD2 TGTGCCGGAACCGGGACTAGCGGGCCTTACGAGCAGTACTTC CAGTGTSGPYEQYF
TRBJ1-2 TRBV18 . . TGTGCCAGCTCACCACTGGAGGGGCTCCGGTATGGCTACACCTTC CASSPLEGLRYGYTF
TRBJ1-5 TRBV4-1 . . TGCGCCAGCAGCTCGCGACAGTCTCATCAGCCCCAGCATTTT CASSSRQSHQPQHF
TRBJ1-2 TRBV6-5 . TRBD1 TGTGCCAGCAGGACGACAGGGAACTATGGCTACACCTTC CASRTTGNYGYTF
TRBJ2-1 TRBV7-2 . TRBD2 TGTGCCAGCAGCACTCCGGGACTAGCGGGAGGGAATGAGCAGTTCTTC CASSTPGLAGGNEQFF
TRBJ2-3 TRBV29-1 . TRBD1 TGCAGCTTCGACAGGGGGCTTGGCACAGATACGCAGTATTTT CSFDRGLGTDTQYF
TRBJ2-7 TRBV5-8 once . TGTGCCAGCAGCTTGGCCGCACCCTACTACGAGCAGTACTTC CASSLAAPYYEQYF
TRBJ2-7 TRBV5-1 . TRBD2 TGCGCCAGCAGCTTTCTAGCGGGGACAGACTACGAGCAGTACTTC CASSFLAGTDYEQYF
TRBJ1-5 TRBV10-3 . TRBD1 TGTGCCATCAGTAAGGGACAGGGAAGGGATCAGCCCCAGCATTTT CAISKGQGRDQPQHF
TRBJ2-5 TRBV27 . . TGTGCCAGCAGCTATAAATCGTCGACAGGTTCCCAAGAGACCCAGTACTTC CASSYKSSTGSQETQYF
TRBJ1-4 TRBV2 . . TGTGCCAGCAGTACCCGGGGGGACTGGAATGAAAAACTGTTTTTT CASSTRGDWNEKLFF
TRBJ2-1 TRBV18 . TRBD1 TGTGCCAGCTCACCACCGTTAGGACAGGGGCGGGGGAATGAGCAGTTCTTC CASSPPLGQGRGNEQFF
TRBJ2-2 TRBV7-3 . . TGTGCCAGCAGCCCGTCGGGGTCGGTCACCGGGGAGCTGTTTTTT CASSPSGSVTGELFF
TRBJ2-7 TRBV5-5 once . TGTGCCAGCAGCTACGGCTACGAGCAGTACTTC CASSYGYEQYF
TRBJ1-1 TRBV14 . . TGTGCCAGCAGCCGAAGCTACAGGGCCGCTGAAGCTTTCTTT CASSRSYRAAEAFF
TRBJ1-1 TRBV2 . . TGTGCCAGCAGCTCCGGGGTTAACACTGAAGCTTTCTTT CASSSGVNTEAFF
TRBJ1-1 TRBV6-5 . . TGTGCCAGCAGTTCCTGGGGGGGCACTGAAGCTTTCTTT CASSSWGGTEAFF
TRBJ2-3 TRBV27 once TRBD2 TGTGCCAGCAGTTATATAGCGGGAGGCACAGATACGCAGTATTTT CASSYIAGGTDTQYF
TRBJ2-7 TRBV9 . . TGTGCCAGCAGCCCCTCGGGGGAAGGCGAGCAGTACTTC CASSPSGEGEQYF
TRBJ1-1 TRBV9 . . TGTGCCAGCAGCCCTAGTTCAGGGAAGGACACTGAAGCTTTCTTT CASSPSSGKDTEAFF
TRBJ1-5 TRBV4-1 . . TGCGCCAGCAGCCAAGTATATCAGGGATTCAATCAGCCCCAGCATTTT CASSQVYQGFNQPQHF
TRBJ2-1 TRBV13 . . TGTGCCAGCAGCTTAGAGACTTTCAATGAGCAGTTCTTC CASSLETFNEQFF
TRBJ2-2 TRBV18 . . TGTGCCAGCTCACCCCTGCCAGGATTCACCGGGGAGCTGTTTTTT CASSPLPGFTGELFF
TRBJ1-5 TRBV7-9 . . TGTGCCAGCAGCAAGACAGAGAATCAGCCCCAGCATTTT CASSKTENQPQHF
TRBJ2-5 TRBV4-1 . TRBD2 TGCGCCAGCAGCTCCCGGACTAGCGGGGGGAGACAAGAGACCCAGTACTTC CASSSRTSGGRQETQYF
TRBJ1-4 TRBV19 . TRBD1 TGTGCCAGTAGTACCGGGACAGGGAATAATGAAAAACTGTTTTTT CASSTGTGNNEKLFF
TRBJ2-2 TRBV7-9 . . TGTGCCAGCAGCTTTATTATCACCGGGGAGCTGTTTTTT CASSFIITGELFF
TRBJ1-2 TRBV3-1/TRBV3-2 . . TGTGCCAGCAGCGGAGGAAGGACCACGTACTACACCTTC CASSGGRTTYYTF
TRBJ2-2 TRBV11-3 . TRBD2 TGTGCCAGCAGCCCCGGGACTAGCGTATTCCAAACCGGGGAGCTGTTTTTT CASSPGTSVFQTGELFF